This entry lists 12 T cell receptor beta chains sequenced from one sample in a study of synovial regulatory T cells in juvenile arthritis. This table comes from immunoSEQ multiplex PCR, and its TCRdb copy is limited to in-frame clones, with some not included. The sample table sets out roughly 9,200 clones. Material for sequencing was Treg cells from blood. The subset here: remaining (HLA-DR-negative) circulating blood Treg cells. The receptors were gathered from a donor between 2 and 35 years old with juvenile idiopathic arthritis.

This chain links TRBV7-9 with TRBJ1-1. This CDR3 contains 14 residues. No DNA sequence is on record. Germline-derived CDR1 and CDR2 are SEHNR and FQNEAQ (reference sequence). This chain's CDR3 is CASSSTGRRTEAFF.

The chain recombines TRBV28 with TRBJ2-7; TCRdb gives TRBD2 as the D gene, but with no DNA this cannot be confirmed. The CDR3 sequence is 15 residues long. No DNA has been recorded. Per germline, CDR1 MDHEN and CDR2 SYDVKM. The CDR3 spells CASSLGGKWSYEQYF. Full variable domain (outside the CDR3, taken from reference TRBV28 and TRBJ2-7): DVKVTQSSRYLVKRTGEKVFLECVQDMDHENMFWYRQDPGLGLRLIYFSYDVKMKEKGDIPEGYSVSREKKERFSLILESASTNQTSMYLCASSLGGKWSYEQYFGPGTRLTVT.

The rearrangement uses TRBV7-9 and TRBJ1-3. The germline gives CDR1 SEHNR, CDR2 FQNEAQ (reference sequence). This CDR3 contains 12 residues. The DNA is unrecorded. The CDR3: CASSLGGNTIYF. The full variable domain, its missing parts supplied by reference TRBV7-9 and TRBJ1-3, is DTGVSQNPRHKITKRGQNVTFRCDPISEHNRLYWYRQTLGQGPEFLTYFQNEAQLEKSRLLSDRFSAERPKGSFSTLEIQRTEQGDSAMYLCASSLGGNTIYFGEGSWLTVV.

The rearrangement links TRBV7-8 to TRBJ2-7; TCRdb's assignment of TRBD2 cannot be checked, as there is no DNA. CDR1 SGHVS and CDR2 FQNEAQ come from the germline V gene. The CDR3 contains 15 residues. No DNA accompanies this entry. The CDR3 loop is CASSPPGYSSYEQYF.

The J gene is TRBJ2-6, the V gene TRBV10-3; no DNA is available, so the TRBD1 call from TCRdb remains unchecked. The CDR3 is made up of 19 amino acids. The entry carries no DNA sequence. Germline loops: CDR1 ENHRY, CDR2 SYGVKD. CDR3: CAISESRTGVRAGANVLTF.

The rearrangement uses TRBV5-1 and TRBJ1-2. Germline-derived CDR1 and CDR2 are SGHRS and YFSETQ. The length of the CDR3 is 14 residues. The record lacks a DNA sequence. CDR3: CASTWGGGTYGYTF.

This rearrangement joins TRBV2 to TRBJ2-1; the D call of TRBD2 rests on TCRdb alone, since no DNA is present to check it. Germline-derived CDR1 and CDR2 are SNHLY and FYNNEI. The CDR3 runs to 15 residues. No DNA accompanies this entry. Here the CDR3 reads CASRTGLAGTGEQFF.

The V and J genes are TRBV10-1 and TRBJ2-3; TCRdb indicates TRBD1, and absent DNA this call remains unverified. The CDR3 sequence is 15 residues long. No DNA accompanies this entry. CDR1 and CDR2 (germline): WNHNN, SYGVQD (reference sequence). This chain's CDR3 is CASSESRGAGDTQYF.

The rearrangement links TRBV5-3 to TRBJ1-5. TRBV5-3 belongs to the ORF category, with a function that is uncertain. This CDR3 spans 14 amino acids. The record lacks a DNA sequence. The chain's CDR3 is CARSADGPYQPQHF.

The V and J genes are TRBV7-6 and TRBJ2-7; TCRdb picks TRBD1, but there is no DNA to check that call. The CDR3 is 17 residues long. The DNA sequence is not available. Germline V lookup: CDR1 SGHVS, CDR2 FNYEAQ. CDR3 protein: CASSSGGGTLSSYEQYF.

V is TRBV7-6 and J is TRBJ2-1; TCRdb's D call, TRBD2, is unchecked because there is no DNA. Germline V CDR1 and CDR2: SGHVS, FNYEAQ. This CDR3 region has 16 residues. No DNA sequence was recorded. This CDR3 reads CASSVFLAGGVNEQFF.

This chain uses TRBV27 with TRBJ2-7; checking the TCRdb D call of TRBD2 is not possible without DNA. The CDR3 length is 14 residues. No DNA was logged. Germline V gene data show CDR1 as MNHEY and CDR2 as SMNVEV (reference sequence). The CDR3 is CASSLAGVAYEQYF.